The 22 T cell receptor beta chains given below trace back to one sample, sequenced in a study of tumor-infiltrating lymphocytes in primary liver carcinoma. The source material, 20-30 mg of unsorted bulk tissue, was used to co-extract RNA and DNA. A constant-region primer primed TCR beta cDNA synthesis from about 490 ng of total RNA. Libraries covering TCR beta were generated through three nested multiplex PCR rounds (using a slightly modified ARM-PCR). Amplification in the first two PCR rounds was performed using TRBV1-TRBV30 forward primers and a C-beta reverse primer for around 11 cycles each. TCRdb reprocessed the multiplex PCR reads via MiXCR and lists one record per CDR3 protein. The sample holds about 190,000 distinct CDR3 sequences, roughly 80% seen once. Material: tumor tissue from primary liver carcinoma. Receptors were obtained from a man in his forties with primary liver carcinoma and hepatitis B virus infection.

As for this clonotype: A single base separates this from a much larger clone, so it may be a read error. The chain combines TRBV5-1 with TRBJ2-3; 7 positions match TRBD2. The CDR3 has 14 residues. After removal of 6 bases from V and 5 bases from J, the junction contained 9 bases not matched to a gene. The V gene's germline CDR1 is SGHRS and CDR2 YFSETQ. The CDR3 loop reads CASTAGVVGDTQYF. CDR3 bases: TGCGCCAGCACCGCGGGGGTAGTGGGAGATACGCAGTATTTT.

Turning to this clonotype: At one boundary the junction diverges from the germline segment, which might be a read error. CDR3 coding DNA: TGTGCCAGCAGCTTCCGGGGACCGCCGGACAATGAGAAGTTCTTC. This encodes CASSFRGPPDNEKFF. The chain combines TRBV11-1 with TRBJ2-1; D possibly uses TRBD1 or TRBD2 (5 bases each). Germline values: CDR1 SGHAT, CDR2 FQDESV (reference sequence). The length of the CDR3 is 15 residues.

The DNA for the CDR3 is TGTGCCAGCAACCGCTTGAAACTAGCGGGAGGGCAAGAGACCCAGTACTTC. Translated, it gives CASNRLKLAGGQETQYF. V is TRBV11-2 and J is TRBJ2-5; TRBD2 aligns across 13 bases. V shed 7 bases, J shed 2 bases, and the junction held 10 bases outside the gene matches. CDR1 SGHAT and CDR2 FQNNGV come from the germline V gene. There are 17 residues in the CDR3.

A word on this clonotype: The junction and the germline gene differ at one end; a read error may be behind it. V gene TRBV10-3 combines with J gene TRBJ2-7; possible D gene TRBD2, 5 bases. Germline V gives CDR1 ENHRY, CDR2 SYGVKD. CDR3 length: 13 residues. As DNA, the CDR3 is TGTACCATCAGTGGGTCGGGGAAGCACGATCAGTACTTC. Translation gives CTISGSGKHDQYF.

A word on this clonotype: A much bigger clone sits one base away, suggesting this may be a read error. The V and J genes are TRBV7-9 and TRBJ2-7; D may be TRBD2 (6 bases). The germline CDR1 and CDR2 sequences are SEHNR and FQNEAQ (reference sequence). V was trimmed by 2 bases and J by 5 bases, leaving 19 bases between them. This CDR3 is 16 amino acids long. The CDR3 bases are TGTGCCAGCAGCTTAAGTCTAGTGGGAGGCGTTGACGAGCAGTACTTC. Translation: CASSLSLVGGVDEQYF.

As to this clonotype: One junction end does not reproduce the germline sequence, and a read error may be involved. The chain is built from TRBV6-5 and TRBJ2-7, with 9 bases lining up with TRBD1. The CDR3 is 15 amino acids. The germline V gene encodes CDR1 MNHEY and CDR2 SVGAGI. The CDR3 loop reads CASSRTGGASYVQHF. The CDR3 bases are TGTGCCAGCAGCCGTACAGGGGGCGCTTCCTACGTGCAGCACTTC.

As to this clonotype: Mismatch with germline at one junction end may stem from a read error. The V call is TRBV4-3, the J call TRBJ1-2; 8 nucleotides line up with TRBD1. The CDR3 consists of 14 residues. Looked up from germline, CDR1 is LGHNA and CDR2 is YSLEER. CDR3 DNA sequence: TGCGCCAGCAACTTCCAGGGGGCAGGCTATGACTACACCTTC. Its translation is CASNFQGAGYDYTF.

As concerns this clonotype: One junction end does not reproduce the germline sequence, and a read error may be involved. V is TRBV29-1 and J is TRBJ2-1; perhaps D is TRBD1 or TRBD2 (5 bases each). Germline-derived CDR1 and CDR2 are SQVTM and ANQGSEA. The CDR3 loop spans 14 amino acids. CDR3 nucleotides: TGCATCGTTCGAGGCAGGGATGGAGGCGATGAGCAGTTCTTC. The encoded protein is CIVRGRDGGDEQFF.

Points on this clonotype: At one end, the junction sequence differs from germline, possibly due to a read error. This chain joins TRBV29-1 and TRBJ1-1; D is undetermined. Germline CDR1 is SQVTM and CDR2 is ANQGSEA. This CDR3 comprises 13 residues. CDR3 protein: CSVEATRDTEAFF. In DNA form, the CDR3 reads TGCAGCGTCGAAGCCACTCGGGACACTGAAGCTTTCTTT.

The chain has TRBV12-3 or TRBV12-4 and TRBJ1-6; TRBD1 matches 7 bases. This CDR3 is 14 amino acids long. V shed 5 bases, J shed 12 bases, and the junction held 10 bases outside the gene matches. The CDR3 here is CASSLQGTDLPLHF. In DNA, the CDR3 is TGTGCCAGCAGTCTACAGGGGACCGATTTACCCCTCCACTTT.

On this clonotype itself: A much larger clone differs by one base, so this may be a read error. The V gene is TRBV7-9, the J gene TRBJ2-5; D may be TRBD2 (5 bases). This CDR3 spans 14 amino acids. CDR1 and CDR2 (germline): SEHNR, FQNEAQ (reference sequence). CDR3 bases: TGTGCCAGCAGCTTCGGGAACCTCCAAGAGACCCAGCACTTC. This sequence encodes CASSFGNLQETQHF.

As for this clonotype: A much larger clonotype is one base distant, so this may be a read error. CDR3 nucleotides: TGCTCCAGCAGCCTAGACAGGAACTACGAGCAGTACTTC. Protein product: CSSSLDRNYEQYF. The V and J genes are TRBV5-1 and TRBJ2-7; tentative D call: TRBD1 (6 bases). From germline, CDR1 is SGHRS and CDR2 YFSETQ. This CDR3 has 13 residues.

V usage is TRBV2 and J usage is TRBJ2-7; D could derive from TRBD1 or TRBD2 (5 bases each). The CDR3 extends over 11 amino acids. Germline CDR1 and CDR2: SNHLY and FYNNEI. Trimming took off 11 bases at V and 7 bases at J, with 15 bases between the two ends. The CDR3 region is CAGEGSREQYF. The DNA of the CDR3 is TGTGCCGGCGAGGGGAGTCGGGAGCAGTACTTC.

The chain combines TRBV29-1 with TRBJ1-1, with D hard to call. The CDR3 sequence is 10 residues long. Germline V CDR1 and CDR2: SQVTM, ANQGSEA. V was shortened by 6 bases and J by 11 bases, with 13 bases between the two germline ends. The DNA of the CDR3 is TGCAGCGTACTTGTCACTTATGCTTTCTTT. Protein: CSVLVTYAFF.

This clonotype has a single count. A read error may account for a junction end that differs from germline. The rearrangement joins TRBV11-1 to TRBJ2-3, with D maybe TRBD1 (6 bases). The CDR3 extends over 15 amino acids. Germline CDR1 reads SGHAT; CDR2 reads FQDESV (reference sequence). The CDR3 DNA follows: TGTGCCAGCAGCTTAGCGGGAAGAAGGACAGATACTCAGTATTTT. As protein: CASSLAGRRTDTQYF.

Turning to this clonotype: Compared with germline, one end of the junction differs, possibly owing to a read error. The rearrangement joins TRBV11-2 to TRBJ2-1, with D possibly TRBD2 on 5 matching bases. There are 14 residues in the CDR3. Germline lookup yields CDR1 SGHAT and CDR2 FQNNGV. CDR3 in DNA: TGTGCCAGCAGCTTGTCGGGGTTTTACAATGAGCAGCTCTTC. It specifies CASSLSGFYNEQLF.

Concerning this clonotype: The junction departs from the called germline gene at one end, perhaps through a read error. The rearrangement links TRBV5-1 to TRBJ2-6; tentative D call: TRBD1 (5 bases). This CDR3 is 18 amino acids long. CDR1 SGHRS and CDR2 YFSETQ come from the germline V gene. CDR3 sequence: CASSLGAGITSGANLLIF. The CDR3 DNA sequence: TGCGCCAGCAGCTTGGGGGCCGGTATAACCTCTGGGGCCAACCTCCTGATTTTC. The full variable domain, with the rest looked up from reference TRBV5-1 and TRBJ2-6, is KAGVTQTPRYLIKTRGQQVTLSCSPISGHRSVSWYQQTPGQGLQFLFEYFSETQRNKGNFPGRFSGRQFSNSRSEMNVSTLELGDSALYLCASSLGAGITSGANLLIFGAGSRLTVL.

A remark on this clonotype: It is likely a read error, because the conserved phenylalanine at the end of the CDR3 is missing. The chain combines TRBV5-5 with TRBJ2-7; a weak D match, TRBD2 (5 bases). Deletions cut 2 bases from V and 2 bases from J, with 8 bases between. CDR1 is SGHKS, CDR2 YYEKEE, per germline (reference sequence). The CDR3 loop spans 13 amino acids. The CDR3, as DNA: TGTGCCAGCAGCTTCGGACTCCCCTACGAGCAGTACATC. Its protein is CASSFGLPYEQYI.

The chain carries TRBV5-5 and TRBJ2-7; 7 bases agree with TRBD1. The CDR3 sequence is 15 residues long. Germline lookup yields CDR1 SGHKS and CDR2 YYEKEE (reference sequence). V lost 2 bases to trimming and J lost 11 bases; unmatched junction nucleotides: 16. CDR3: CASSFQRTGVYEKYF. The CDR3 DNA reads as TGTGCCAGCAGCTTTCAGAGGACAGGAGTCTATGAGAAGTACTTC.

On this clonotype: A junction boundary mismatches the germline segment, possibly from a read error. The chain couples TRBV29-1 to TRBJ2-7, with D possibly being TRBD2 (5 bases). Germline V CDR1 and CDR2: SQVTM, ANQGSEA. CDR3 size: 16 residues. The CDR3 DNA sequence: TGCAGCGTCATGACATCTAGGACTGGCACTCCCTACGAGCAATACTTC. Encoded protein: CSVMTSRTGTPYEQYF.

On this clonotype itself: Because the CDR3 is missing its conserved closing phenylalanine or tryptophan, this is likely a read error. The rearrangement joins TRBV28 to TRBJ1-2; D is undetermined. The CDR3 loop spans 11 amino acids. The germline CDR1 and CDR2 sequences are MDHEN and SYDVKM. V lost 5 bases to trimming and J lost 7 bases, with 8 bases between them. The CDR3 DNA is TGTGCCAGCAGTCATGGCTCTGGCTACACCTTA. Protein sequence: CASSHGSGYTL.

Of note for this clonotype: At one end the junction does not follow the germline gene, possibly because of a read error. The chain has TRBV29-1 and TRBJ2-3; TRBD2 is a possible D gene (5 bases). The CDR3 covers 14 residues. Germline assignment: CDR1 SQVTM and CDR2 ANQGSEA. This CDR3 reads CSVETNLSTDTQYF. The CDR3 nucleotides read TGTAGCGTTGAGACTAACCTTAGTACAGATACGCAGTATTTT.